Listed here is a single T cell receptor (beta chain). Germline trimming cut 6 bases from V and 3 bases from J; bases unmatched to any gene: 11. The CDR3 covers 16 residues. Germline assignment: CDR1 MDHEN and CDR2 SYDVKM. The data stem from a study of T cells in Graves' hyperthyroidism and ophthalmopathy. TCR beta CDR3 region amplification was performed from RNA transcripts. In the first-round RT-PCR of the TCR CDR3, the HTBI primer set was used. TCRdb fed the multiplex PCR reads into MiXCR, producing one record per CDR3 protein. The table has 490,000 or so distinct CDR3 sequences, 22% seen once; the top ten hold less than 65%.

This TCR came from a woman aged 70-85 years with Graves' ophthalmopathy. V usage is TRBV28 and J usage is TRBJ1-2; 9 bases match TRBD1. Specimen: blood. This CDR3 is CASSSILDRGDYGYTF. Written as DNA, the CDR3 is TGTGCCAGCAGCTCTATCCTGGACAGGGGTGACTATGGCTACACCTTC.